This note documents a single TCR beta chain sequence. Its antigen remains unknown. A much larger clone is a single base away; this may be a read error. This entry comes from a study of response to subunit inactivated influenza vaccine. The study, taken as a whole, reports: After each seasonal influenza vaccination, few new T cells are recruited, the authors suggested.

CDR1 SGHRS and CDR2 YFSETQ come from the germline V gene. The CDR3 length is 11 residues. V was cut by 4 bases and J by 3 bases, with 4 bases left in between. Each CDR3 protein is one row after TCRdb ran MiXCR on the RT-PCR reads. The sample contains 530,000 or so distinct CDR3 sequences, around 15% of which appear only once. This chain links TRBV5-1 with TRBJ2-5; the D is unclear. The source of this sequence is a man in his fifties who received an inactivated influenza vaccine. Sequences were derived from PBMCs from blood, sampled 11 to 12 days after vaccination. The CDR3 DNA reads TGCGCCAGCAGCAACGAAGAGACCCAGTACTTC. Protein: CASSNEETQYF.